These T cell receptor beta chains were read from a single sample in a study of vaccination effects on CD4 cells after COVID-19. Their recognized antigens are unknown. The data were produced by immunoSEQ multiplex PCR, yet TCRdb's version contains in-frame clones alone and is incomplete. The repertoire holds about 45,000 clones, with around three quarters as singletons. The source material was CD4+ T cells from PBMCs cultured with SARS-CoV-2 spike peptides, sampled before COVID-19 vaccination. These receptors were obtained from a human donor who received a COVID-19 vaccine. Both conserved end residues are part of each CDR3. A D gene is named only where the DNA matches it firmly. Rows give clone size only sometimes, using once, few, many, or a class for an expanded clone.

J	size	V	D	CDR3	DNA
TRBJ1-2	NA	TRBV5-1	NA	CASSPDRYGYTF	TGCGCCAGCAGCCCCGACAGATATGGCTACACCTTC
TRBJ2-5	few	TRBV2	NA	CASKTLSARTQYF	TGTGCCAGCAAGACCTTATCGGCTCGGACCCAGTACTTC
TRBJ1-2	NA	TRBV3-1/TRBV3-2	NA	CASSQAQGGSYGYTF	TGTGCCAGCAGCCAAGCCCAGGGAGGTTCCTATGGCTACACCTTC
TRBJ1-2	NA	TRBV7-8	TRBD1	CASSQTGTDVHGYTF	TGTGCCAGCAGCCAAACCGGGACAGATGTTCATGGCTACACCTTC
TRBJ2-5	NA	TRBV18	NA	CASSPPEKETQYF	TGTGCCAGCTCACCTCCAGAGAAAGAGACCCAGTACTTC
TRBJ1-2	NA	TRBV18	NA	CASSPGAGANYGYTF	TGTGCCAGCTCACCAGGGGCAGGGGCCAACTATGGCTACACCTTC
TRBJ1-5	NA	TRBV7-2	NA	CASSQIRGYQPQHF	TGTGCCAGCAGCCAAATCAGGGGCTATCAGCCCCAGCATTTT
TRBJ1-2	NA	TRBV27	NA	CASSLVGSRGYTF	TGTGCCAGCAGTTTAGTGGGGAGCCGGGGCTACACCTTC
TRBJ1-2	NA	TRBV28	NA	CASERTDYGYTF	TGTGCCAGCGAACGGACCGACTATGGCTACACCTTC
TRBJ1-2	NA	TRBV7-9	TRBD1	CASSLGQGPTYGYTF	TGTGCCAGCAGCTTAGGACAGGGCCCTACCTATGGCTACACCTTC
TRBJ2-3	NA	TRBV6-5	NA	CASSYRVVTDTQYF	TGTGCCAGCAGTTATCGGGTCGTTACAGATACGCAGTATTTT
TRBJ2-5	NA	TRBV27	NA	CASSSPVAGARETQYF	TGTGCCAGCAGTTCCCCAGTGGCGGGCGCCCGGGAGACCCAGTACTTC
TRBJ2-2	NA	TRBV2	NA	CASSVLQRPGELFF	TGTGCCAGCAGTGTTTTACAGAGACCCGGGGAGCTGTTTTTT
TRBJ2-3	NA	TRBV7-9	NA	CASSFGQPDTQYF	TGTGCCAGCAGCTTCGGACAGCCAGATACGCAGTATTTT
TRBJ1-4	NA	TRBV28	NA	CASRRGGADEKLFF	TGTGCCAGCCGGCGGGGGGGCGCAGACGAAAAACTGTTTTTT
TRBJ1-1	once	TRBV6-5	NA	CASSYSKRGNTEAFF	TGTGCCAGCAGTTACTCGAAGAGGGGTAACACTGAAGCTTTCTTT
TRBJ2-6	NA	TRBV7-8	NA	CASRLRGGANVLTF	TGTGCCAGCAGGTTACGTGGTGGGGCCAACGTCCTGACTTTC
TRBJ2-1	once	TRBV10-3	TRBD1	CAISEPGQGLNEQFF	TGTGCCATCAGTGAGCCGGGACAGGGGTTGAATGAGCAGTTCTTC
TRBJ1-1	few	TRBV20-1	TRBD1	CSAVQGRVFF	TGCAGTGCTGTACAGGGGCGGGTTTTCTTT
TRBJ1-5	NA	TRBV4-1	TRBD1	CASSQDGGTAKLQHF	TGCGCCAGCAGCCAAGATGGCGGGACAGCCAAACTCCAGCATTTT
TRBJ2-5	NA	TRBV15	TRBD2	CATSTRRTSGAQETQYF	TGTGCCACCAGCACACGGAGGACTAGCGGGGCCCAAGAGACCCAGTACTTC
TRBJ1-1	NA	TRBV6-5	NA	CASSYIGGFEAFF	TGTGCCAGCAGCTACATCGGGGGCTTTGAAGCTTTCTTT
TRBJ1-2	NA	TRBV2	TRBD1	CASSVDRAKDYGYTF	TGTGCCAGCAGCGTGGACAGGGCGAAGGACTATGGCTACACCTTC
TRBJ2-5	NA	TRBV29-1	NA	CSVGYQETQYF	TGCAGCGTGGGTTACCAAGAGACCCAGTACTTC
TRBJ2-2	few	TRBV11-2	NA	CASSSSGELFF	TGTGCCAGCAGCTCCTCCGGAGAGCTGTTTTTT
TRBJ1-1	NA	TRBV14	NA	CASSQAGITEAFF	TGTGCCAGCAGCCAGGCGGGAATCACTGAAGCTTTCTTT
TRBJ2-3	NA	TRBV19	TRBD1	CASSPQTGQSIPTQYF	TGTGCCAGTAGTCCACAAACGGGACAGTCAATTCCTACGCAGTATTTT
TRBJ2-2	NA	TRBV12-3/TRBV12-4	NA	CASSMLRGELFF	TGTGCCAGCAGTATGCTTCGCGGGGAGCTGTTTTTT
TRBJ2-3	NA	TRBV19	NA	CASRRGTSTDTQYF	TGTGCCTCCAGAAGGGGAACGAGCACAGATACGCAGTATTTT
TRBJ2-5	NA	TRBV5-1	NA	CASTVTGTQETQYF	TGCGCCAGCACCGTTACGGGGACCCAAGAGACCCAGTACTTC
TRBJ2-1	few	TRBV6-4	NA	CASSDTGSSYNEQFF	TGTGCCAGCAGTGACACAGGGAGCTCCTACAATGAGCAGTTCTTC
TRBJ1-3	NA	TRBV11-3	TRBD1	CASSPSGTGVSGNTIYF	TGTGCCAGCAGCCCGTCCGGGACAGGGGTTTCTGGAAACACCATATATTTT
TRBJ2-2	once	TRBV2	NA	CASKAGSNGGELFF	TGTGCCAGCAAGGCCGGGTCCAATGGGGGGGAGCTGTTTTTT
TRBJ2-5	NA	TRBV7-2	TRBD1	CASSARTGREETQYF	TGTGCCAGCAGCGCGCGGACAGGGCGGGAAGAGACCCAGTACTTC
TRBJ2-2	NA	TRBV5-4	TRBD1	CASSQRTGFTGELFF	TGTGCCAGCAGCCAAAGGACAGGGTTTACCGGGGAGCTGTTTTTT
TRBJ2-2	few	TRBV19	TRBD2	CATCRVAGTGELFF	TGTGCCACATGCAGGGTAGCGGGCACCGGGGAGCTGTTTTTT
TRBJ1-5	few	TRBV2	NA	CASSELKLSNQPQHF	TGTGCCAGCAGTGAGTTGAAGCTTAGCAATCAGCCCCAGCATTTT
TRBJ2-3	NA	TRBV6-4	NA	CASDPSTDTQYF	TGTGCCAGCGATCCTAGCACAGATACGCAGTATTTT
TRBJ2-3	NA	TRBV4-2	NA	CASSQRITTDTQYF	TGTGCCAGCAGCCAAAGGATTACGACAGATACGCAGTATTTT
TRBJ1-6	few	TRBV5-6	NA	CASSSGAGWNSPLHF	TGTGCCAGCAGCTCGGGGGCAGGGTGGAATTCACCCCTCCACTTT
TRBJ2-2	few	TRBV24-1	TRBD1	CATSDSSQGAGELFF	TGTGCCACCAGTGACTCGAGTCAGGGGGCCGGGGAGCTGTTTTTT